This entry features one TCR beta chain sequence. This specimen belongs to a study of T cells in Graves' hyperthyroidism and ophthalmopathy. This CDR3 contains 14 residues. Germline loops: CDR1 LNHDA, CDR2 SQIVND (reference sequence). Germline trimming cut 8 bases from V and 4 bases from J; bases unmatched to any gene: 7. Amplification yielded TCR beta CDR3 regions, with RNA transcripts as the source. The study used the HTBI primer set for a first-round RT-PCR of the TCR CDR3. MiXCR, run by TCRdb on the multiplex PCR reads, gives a single entry per CDR3 protein. The data show around 690,000 distinct CDR3 sequences, 20% seen once.

This TCR was sampled from a man aged 30 to 45 with Graves' ophthalmopathy. The chain combines TRBV19 with TRBJ2-1, with TRBD1 identical over 8 bases. Sequenced sample: blood. In DNA, the CDR3 is TGTGCCAGTCAACACAGGGGGAGGTACAATGAGCAGTTCTTC. It specifies CASQHRGRYNEQFF.